This TCR beta chain originates from a study of shared clonotypes between healthy human individuals. Sequencing was performed with immunoSEQ multiplex PCR; in TCRdb, only in-frame clones are kept and a portion is missing. The sample includes about 2.1 million clones, roughly 95% of them seen just once. Naivety among CD8 cells was defined by CD45RO negativity and positive CCR7 selection, thereby excluding terminally differentiated effector memory CD45RA+ cells. The germline gives CDR1 SGHNT, CDR2 YENEEA. This CDR3 has 15 amino acids. The V and J ends lost 10 bases and 6 bases respectively, with 21 bases between them.

The chain couples TRBV11-3 to TRBJ2-2; D is perhaps TRBD1 (7 bases). This sequence originates from a man aged 18 to 30 in good health. Some clones in this sample may be carry-over from other donors' samples. Material for sequencing was naive CD8+ T cells from PBMCs. CDR3 in amino acids: CATAQGGSPPGELFF. The CDR3, as DNA: TGTGCCACGGCCCAGGGGGGCTCACCTCCCGGGGAGCTGTTTTTT.